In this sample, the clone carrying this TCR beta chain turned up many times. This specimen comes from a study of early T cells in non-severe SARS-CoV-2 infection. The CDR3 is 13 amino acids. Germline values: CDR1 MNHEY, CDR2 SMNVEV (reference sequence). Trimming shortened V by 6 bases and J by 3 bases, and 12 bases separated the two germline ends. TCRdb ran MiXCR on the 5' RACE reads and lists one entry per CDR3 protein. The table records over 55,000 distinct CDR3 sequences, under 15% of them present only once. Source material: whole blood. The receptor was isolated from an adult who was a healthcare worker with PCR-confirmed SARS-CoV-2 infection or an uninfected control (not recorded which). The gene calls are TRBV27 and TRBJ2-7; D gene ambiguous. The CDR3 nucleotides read TGTGCCAGCAGCCCCCTCGATCGCTACGAGCAGTACTTC. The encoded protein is CASSPLDRYEQYF.